This is a list of T cell receptor beta chains from one sample in a study of CD8 T cells in ankylosing spondylitis. TCRdb passed the 5' RACE reads through MiXCR, listing each CDR3 protein once. The repertoire holds about 540,000 distinct CDR3 sequences, with 12% as singletons. The material sequenced was blood, either unsorted or a sorted T cell fraction (not recorded which). These receptors were obtained from a male donor with ankylosing spondylitis. Both conserved end residues are part of each CDR3. A D gene is named only where the DNA matches it firmly. A row's size may be missing; if present it is once, few, many or a size class.

>13|TRBJ2-3|TRBV28|-|few
CASSPPYTDTQYF
TGTGCCAGCAGTCCACCGTACACAGATACGCAGTATTTT
>14|TRBJ2-2|TRBV7-2|TRBD2|-
CASSPSGSAGELFF
TGTGCCAGCAGCCCAAGCGGGAGTGCCGGGGAGCTGTTTTTT
>12|TRBJ2-3|TRBV6-6|-|-
CASSDEGVSQYF
TGTGCCAGCAGCGACGAGGGGGTGTCGCAGTATTTT
>15|TRBJ2-1|TRBV6-4|TRBD2|-
CASSADPSGSREQFF
TGTGCCAGCAGTGCCGATCCTAGCGGGAGCCGAGAGCAGTTCTTC
>15|TRBJ2-5|TRBV5-6|-|many
CASSSPGPVLETQYF
TGTGCCAGCAGCTCCCCAGGGCCTGTGTTGGAGACCCAGTACTTC
>13|TRBJ1-1|TRBV19|-|many
CASSIDRQTEAFF
TGTGCCAGTAGTATAGATCGTCAGACTGAAGCTTTCTTT
>13|TRBJ1-2|TRBV24-1|-|few
CATSDPLRYGYTF
TGTGCCACCAGTGATCCTTTACGCTATGGCTACACCTTC
>15|TRBJ2-3|TRBV7-9|TRBD2|few
CASSSTSGGTDTQYF
TGTGCCAGCAGCTCGACTAGCGGGGGCACAGATACGCAGTATTTT
>15|TRBJ2-1|TRBV12-3/TRBV12-4|TRBD2|-
CASSLAPEGRDEQFF
TGTGCCAGCAGTTTAGCGCCTGAGGGGAGGGATGAGCAGTTCTTC
>15|TRBJ1-5|TRBV6-2/TRBV6-3|TRBD1|-
CASRFGQGRNQPQHF
TGTGCCAGCAGATTCGGACAGGGGAGGAATCAGCCCCAGCATTTT
>15|TRBJ2-3|TRBV10-3|-|-
CAISYSTGPTDTQYF
TGTGCCATCAGTTACTCTACAGGCCCCACAGATACGCAGTATTTT
>11|TRBJ2-7|TRBV3-1|-|-
CASSHGVEQYF
TGTGCCAGCAGCCACGGGGTCGAGCAGTACTTC
>14|TRBJ2-1|TRBV7-9|-|-
CASSLGGRETWQFF
TGTGCCAGCAGCTTAGGGGGCAGGGAGACATGGCAGTTCTTC